This TCR beta chain emerged from a study of vaccination effects on CD4 cells after COVID-19. Of note for this clone: Its matching antigen is unknown.

Expansion with viral peptide pools was applied to antigen-specific CD4+ T cells by the ViraFEST assay prior to sequencing. Isolating CD4+ T cells followed more than 9 days of culture. The vaccine recipients had no prior SARS-CoV-2 infection, with negative nucleocapsid antibodies. For each well, about 2 million PBMC were cultured with about 10 IU/ml IL-2 and 9 to 10 ug/ml peptides. Measured with immunoSEQ multiplex PCR; TCRdb has only the in-frame clones, and not every one. Altogether 50,000 or so clones are present, more than 70% being singletons, with the ten largest covering less than 7.5%. Germline V lookup: CDR1 KGHSH, CDR2 LQKENI. CDR3 length: 14 residues. Trimming cost V 3 bases and J 7 bases; bases outside gene matches: 6. General study results and limits: The study enrolled few convalescent patients and sampled no early post-infection timepoints.

The clonotype was recovered from a human donor who received a COVID-19 vaccine. This specimen consisted of CD4+ T cells from PBMCs cultured with HCoV-OC43 spike peptides, obtained before COVID-19 vaccination. As to subset: HCoV-OC43 spike overlapping peptide pool stimulation. The gene calls are TRBV18 and TRBJ1-2; TRBD1 matches at 9 bases. The chain's CDR3 is CASSPSDRGSGYTF. Here the CDR3 DNA reads TGTGCCAGCTCACCTTCGGACAGGGGAAGTGGCTACACCTTC.